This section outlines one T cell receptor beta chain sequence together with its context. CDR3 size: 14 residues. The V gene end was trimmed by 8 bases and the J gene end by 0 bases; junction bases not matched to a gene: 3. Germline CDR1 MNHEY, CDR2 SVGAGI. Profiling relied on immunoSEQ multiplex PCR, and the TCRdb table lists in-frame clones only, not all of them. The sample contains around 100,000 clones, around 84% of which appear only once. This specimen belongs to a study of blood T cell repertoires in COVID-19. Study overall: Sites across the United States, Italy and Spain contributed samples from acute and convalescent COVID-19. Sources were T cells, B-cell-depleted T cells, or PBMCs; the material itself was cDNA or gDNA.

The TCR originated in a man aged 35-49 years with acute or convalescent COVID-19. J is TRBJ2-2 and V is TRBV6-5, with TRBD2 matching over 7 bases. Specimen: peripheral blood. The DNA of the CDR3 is TGTGCCAGCCGGGGAGGGGCGAACACCGGGGAGCTGTTTTTT. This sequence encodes CASRGGANTGELFF.